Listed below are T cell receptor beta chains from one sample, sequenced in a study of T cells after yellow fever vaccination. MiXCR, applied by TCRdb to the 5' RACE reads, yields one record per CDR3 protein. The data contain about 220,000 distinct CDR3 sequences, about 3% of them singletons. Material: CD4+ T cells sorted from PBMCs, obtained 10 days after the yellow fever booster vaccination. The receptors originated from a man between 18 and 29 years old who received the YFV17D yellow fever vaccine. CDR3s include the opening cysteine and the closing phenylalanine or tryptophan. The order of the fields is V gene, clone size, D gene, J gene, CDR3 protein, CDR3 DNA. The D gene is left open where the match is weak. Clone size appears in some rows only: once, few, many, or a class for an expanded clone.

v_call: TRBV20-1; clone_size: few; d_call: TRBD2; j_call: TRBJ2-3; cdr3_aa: CSAIAGGAGTDTQYF; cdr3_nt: TGCAGTGCAATAGCGGGGGGGGCCGGCACAGATACGCAGTATTTT
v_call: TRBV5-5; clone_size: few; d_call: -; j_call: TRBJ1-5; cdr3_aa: CASSLDGIRQPQHF; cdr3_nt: TGTGCCAGCAGCTTGGACGGGATTCGTCAGCCCCAGCATTTT
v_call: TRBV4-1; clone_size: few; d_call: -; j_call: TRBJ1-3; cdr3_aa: CASSQGSGSENTIYF; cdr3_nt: TGCGCCAGCAGCCAAGGAAGCGGTTCGGAAAACACCATATATTTT
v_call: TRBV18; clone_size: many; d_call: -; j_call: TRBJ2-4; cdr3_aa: CASSPRGAKNIQYF; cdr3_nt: TGTGCCAGCTCACCTAGGGGAGCCAAAAACATTCAGTACTTC
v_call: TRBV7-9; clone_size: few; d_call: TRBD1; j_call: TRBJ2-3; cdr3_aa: CASTLGQVPDTQYF; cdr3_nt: TGTGCCAGCACCCTCGGACAGGTACCAGATACGCAGTATTTT
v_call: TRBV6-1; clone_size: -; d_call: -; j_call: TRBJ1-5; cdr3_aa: CASSKGRGDNQPQHF; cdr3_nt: TGTGCCAGTTCCAAGGGCAGGGGAGACAATCAGCCCCAGCATTTT
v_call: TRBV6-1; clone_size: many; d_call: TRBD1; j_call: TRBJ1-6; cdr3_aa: CASRGGTQGALSPLHF; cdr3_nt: TGTGCCAGCAGGGGAGGTACCCAGGGGGCGCTTTCACCCCTCCACTTT
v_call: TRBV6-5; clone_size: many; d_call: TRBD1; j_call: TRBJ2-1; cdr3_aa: CASSSSDRGHEQFF; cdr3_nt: TGTGCCAGCAGTTCATCGGACAGGGGCCATGAGCAGTTCTTC
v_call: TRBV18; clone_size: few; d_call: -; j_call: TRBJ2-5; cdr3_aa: CASSPLTRGTGETQYF; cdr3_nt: TGTGCCAGCTCACCACTAACCAGAGGGACTGGGGAGACCCAGTACTTC
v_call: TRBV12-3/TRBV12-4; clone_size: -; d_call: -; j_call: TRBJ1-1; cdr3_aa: CASSPATEAFF; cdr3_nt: TGTGCCAGCAGCCCGGCCACTGAAGCTTTCTTT
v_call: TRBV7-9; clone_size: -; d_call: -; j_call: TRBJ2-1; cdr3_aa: CASSLEGRDRGEQFF; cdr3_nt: TGTGCCAGCAGCTTAGAGGGCAGGGATAGGGGTGAGCAGTTCTTC